Below, 23 T cell receptor beta chains from the same sample are listed, as sequenced in a study of T cells in localized non-small cell lung cancer. The repertoire was sequenced with immunoSEQ multiplex PCR; TCRdb's copy has only in-frame clones and lacks some. The sample shows roughly 40,000 clones, 81% of them seen only once. Sequencing was performed on peripheral blood mononuclear cells, taken before any cancer treatment. The source of these receptors is a male donor aged 60 or over with stage II lung adenocarcinoma.

V is TRBV5-4 and J is TRBJ2-5; 7 bases match TRBD1. CDR1 and CDR2 (germline): SGHNT, YYREEE (reference sequence). The CDR3 totals 14 residues. V lost 2 bases, J lost 0 bases, and 1 base stayed unmatched. This CDR3 reads CASSFGTDQETQYF. CDR3 DNA: TGTGCCAGCAGCTTCGGGACAGACCAAGAGACCCAGTACTTC.

The rearrangement joins TRBV7-2 to TRBJ2-7, with TRBD2 matching 9 bases. The V segment lost 2 bases and the J segment 2 bases; nucleotides outside the gene matches: 10. This CDR3 is 17 amino acids long. CDR1 is SGHTA, CDR2 FQGNSA, per germline. CDR3 sequence reads: CASSLYFSGSATYEQYF. The DNA for the CDR3 is TGTGCCAGCAGCTTATATTTTAGCGGGAGTGCTACCTACGAGCAGTACTTC.

The CDR3 protein is CASSLAGGAPTEAFF. As DNA, the CDR3 is TGCGCCAGCAGCTTGGCGGGGGGGGCGCCCACTGAAGCTTTCTTT. The chain carries TRBV5-1 and TRBJ1-1, with D perhaps TRBD1 (6 bases). The CDR3 is 15 residues long. CDR1 is SGHRS, CDR2 YFSETQ, per germline. V was pared by 0 bases and J by 4 bases, with 13 bases between.

The rearrangement joins TRBV9 to TRBJ1-2; TRBD1 matches 7 bases. Trimming cost V 3 bases and J 0 bases; bases outside gene matches: 8. Germline assignment: CDR1 SGDLS and CDR2 YYNGEE. The CDR3 spans 16 residues. The chain's CDR3 is CASSAARGRANYGYTF. CDR3 sequence (DNA): TGTGCCAGCAGCGCCGCAAGGGGGCGAGCTAACTATGGCTACACCTTC. Complete variable domain (other parts from reference TRBV9 and TRBJ1-2): DSGVTQTPKHLITATGQRVTLRCSPRSGDLSVYWYQQSLDQGLQFLIQYYNGEERAKGNILERFSAQQFPDLHSELNLSSLELGDSALYFCASSAARGRANYGYTFGSGTRLTVV.

This clone appeared once. V usage is TRBV15 and J usage is TRBJ1-4, with a tentative D call TRBD1 (6 bases). Germline CDR1 is LNHNV and CDR2 is YYDKDF (reference sequence). The CDR3 covers 16 residues. V was pared by 0 bases and J by 7 bases, with 15 bases between. The CDR3 sequence is CATSRDGTLSGEKLFF. The CDR3 DNA follows: TGTGCCACCAGCAGAGATGGGACATTATCGGGTGAAAAACTGTTTTTT. Filled out from reference TRBV15 and TRBJ1-4, the complete variable domain reads DAMVIQNPRYQVTQFGKPVTLSCSQTLNHNVMYWYQQKSSQAPKLLFHYYDKDFNNEADTPDNFQSRRPNTSFCFLDIRSPGLGDTAMYLCATSRDGTLSGEKLFFGSGTQLSVL.

This rearrangement joins TRBV10-1 to TRBJ2-1; the match to TRBD2 covers 7 bases. Trimming took 4 bases from V and 3 from J; bases not matched to a gene: 3. The CDR3 extends over 14 amino acids. Germline CDR1 is WNHNN and CDR2 is SYGVQD (reference sequence). This CDR3 is CASSGGGNYNEQFF. The CDR3 DNA follows: TGCGCCAGCAGTGGGGGGGGAAACTACAATGAGCAGTTCTTC.

The V call is TRBV18, the J call TRBJ1-5, with 7 nucleotides matching TRBD1. V gave up 6 bases and J gave up 7 bases; unmatched junction bases: 18. The CDR3 is 17 residues long. Looked up from germline, CDR1 is KGHSH and CDR2 is LQKENI. This chain's CDR3 is CASSPRRPGGFGQPQHF. The CDR3 DNA sequence: TGTGCCAGCTCCCCTCGTCGGCCAGGGGGGTTTGGACAGCCCCAGCATTTT.

This sequence joins TRBV30 and TRBJ1-2; D might be TRBD1 (5 bases). Germline V gives CDR1 GTSNPN, CDR2 SVGIG (reference sequence). V lost 1 base to trimming and J lost 5 bases, with 11 bases between them. The CDR3 extends over 13 amino acids. This CDR3 reads CAWSAGTWYGYTF. The CDR3 nucleotides are TGTGCCTGGAGTGCCGGGACTTGGTATGGCTACACCTTC.

The chain employs TRBV20-1 and TRBJ2-5, with 7 bases matching TRBD1. Germline V gives CDR1 DFQATT, CDR2 SNEGSKA (reference sequence). The CDR3 totals 11 residues. The ends lost 8 bases at V and 5 bases at J; junction bases unmatched: 5. The CDR3 here is CSSTGEETQYF. Here the CDR3 DNA reads TGCAGTTCCACAGGGGAGGAGACCCAGTACTTC.

The rearrangement uses TRBV10-3 and TRBJ1-2; 10 positions match TRBD1. Per the germline V gene, CDR1 is ENHRY and CDR2 is SYGVKD. J was trimmed by 4 bases and V by 4 bases; bases with no gene match: 6. The CDR3 runs to 15 residues. Here the CDR3 reads CAISGTGGQGYGYTF. The DNA of the CDR3 is TGTGCCATCAGTGGGACAGGGGGACAGGGCTATGGCTACACCTTC.

This rearrangement joins TRBV2 to TRBJ2-1; the D is unclear. Germline values: CDR1 SNHLY, CDR2 FYNNEI. V was cut by 6 bases and J by 2 bases, with 17 bases left in between. There are 16 residues in the CDR3. The DNA for the CDR3 is TGTGCCAGCAGGGATCCCGGGCATCTAACCTACAATGAGCAGTTCTTC. It translates to CASRDPGHLTYNEQFF.

This clone appeared once. The chain uses TRBV4-1 and TRBJ1-5, with a tentative D call TRBD1 (6 bases). V lost 2 bases and J lost 7, with 12 bases in between. Germline assignment: CDR1 MGHRA and CDR2 YSYEKL. The CDR3 consists of 14 residues. CDR3 DNA: TGCGCCAGCAGCCAAAGTGGGGGGGGCCAGCCCCAGCATTTT. As protein: CASSQSGGGQPQHF.

This chain connects TRBV7-3 to TRBJ2-3; the D is unclear. Germline loops: CDR1 SGHTA, CDR2 FQGTGA. V was trimmed by 2 bases and J by 0 bases, leaving 9 bases between them. The CDR3 has 15 residues. CDR3 region: CASSLVLSSTDTQYF. Written as DNA, the CDR3 is TGTGCCAGCAGCTTAGTTTTGTCTAGCACAGATACGCAGTATTTT.

This clone was recorded only once. The chain employs TRBV14 and TRBJ1-4, with D unclear. Trimming removed 5 bases at V and 5 bases at J, with 12 bases between. Germline-derived CDR1 and CDR2 are SGHDN and FVKESK. This CDR3 comprises 14 residues. CDR3 bases: TGTGCCAGCAGCACCCGACGGGGAAATGAAAAACTGTTTTTT. Translation gives CASSTRRGNEKLFF.

The rearrangement links TRBV7-9 to TRBJ1-2; D remains ambiguous. This CDR3 has 15 residues. The V end was cut by 1 base, the J end by 5 bases, with 14 bases between. Germline V CDR1 and CDR2: SEHNR, FQNEAQ (reference sequence). CDR3 residues: CASSLGGMDVYGYTF. The CDR3 DNA follows: TGTGCCAGCAGCTTAGGGGGTATGGACGTTTATGGCTACACCTTC.

The V and J genes are TRBV28 and TRBJ1-1, with unresolved D. CDR1 and CDR2 (germline): MDHEN, SYDVKM. The V gene lost 5 bases and the J gene lost 3 bases, with 22 bases spanning the gap. The CDR3 is made up of 17 amino acids. CDR3 residues: CASSPTFPLTSDTEAFF. In DNA form, the CDR3 reads TGTGCCAGCAGTCCTACTTTCCCCTTGACTAGTGACACTGAAGCTTTCTTT.

V and J are TRBV4-3 and TRBJ1-4; 8 nucleotides line up with TRBD1. Per the germline V gene, CDR1 is LGHNA and CDR2 is YSLEER. CDR3 length equals 15 residues. Trimming cost V 3 bases and J 7 bases; bases outside gene matches: 7. The CDR3, as DNA: TGCGCCAGCAGCCACACGGACAGGGTAATTGAAAAACTGTTTTTT. Encoded protein: CASSHTDRVIEKLFF.

This rearrangement joins TRBV27 to TRBJ1-1, with D unresolved. The length of the CDR3 is 14 residues. Trimming took off 8 bases at V and 0 bases at J, with 13 bases between the two ends. Germline V lookup: CDR1 MNHEY, CDR2 SMNVEV (reference sequence). The CDR3 DNA reads TGTGCCAGCTCCCCCGGGGAGTTGAACACTGAAGCTTTCTTT. Its translation is CASSPGELNTEAFF.

This clone was counted a few times. J is TRBJ1-2 and V is TRBV4-3, with a tentative D call TRBD1 (6 bases). CDR1 and CDR2 (germline): LGHNA, YSLEER. CDR3 length: 14 amino acids. The V end lost 0 bases, the J end lost 4 bases, and 9 bases lay between the germline ends. CDR3 amino acids: CASSQEQGAYGYTF. DNA of the CDR3: TGCGCCAGCAGCCAAGAACAGGGAGCCTATGGCTACACCTTC.

The gene calls are TRBV4-1 and TRBJ1-6, with D perhaps matching TRBD1 (5 bases). CDR1 MGHRA and CDR2 YSYEKL come from the germline V gene. The V end lost 4 bases, the J end lost 3 bases, and 10 bases lay between the germline ends. The CDR3 loop spans 15 amino acids. CDR3 sequence: CASSPRENYNSPLHF. CDR3 DNA: TGCGCCAGCAGCCCCAGGGAGAACTATAATTCACCCCTCCACTTT.

The chain has TRBV30 and TRBJ1-2; 9 positions match TRBD1. In germline, CDR1 is GTSNPN, CDR2 SVGIG (reference sequence). The junction had 5 bases not matched to a gene; V was cut back by 3 bases and J by 3 bases. The CDR3 is 14 residues long. The CDR3 DNA sequence: TGTGCCTGGAGCCGGACAGGGGCGGACTATGGCTACACCTTC. It specifies CAWSRTGADYGYTF.

The sample holds a few counts of this clone. The chain is built from TRBV30 and TRBJ1-1, with D uncertain. Trimming cost V 4 bases and J 5 bases, with 26 bases left between them. The germline gives CDR1 GTSNPN, CDR2 SVGIG (reference sequence). The CDR3 extends over 17 amino acids. CDR3 DNA sequence: TGTGCCTGGACTAGTCCAAGACCCCCCCTAATGGGTACTGAAGCTTTCTTT. This sequence encodes CAWTSPRPPLMGTEAFF.

The chain uses TRBV6-6 and TRBJ2-7; the match to TRBD1 covers 9 bases. Germline-derived CDR1 and CDR2 are MNHNY and SVGAGI (reference sequence). Unmatched junction bases numbered 8, after V lost 5 bases and J lost 3 bases. CDR3 length: 15 residues. The CDR3, as DNA: TGTGCCAGCAGTGCCCCGGGACAGGGCCGCTACGAGCAGTACTTC. It is translated as CASSAPGQGRYEQYF.